The 10 T cell receptor beta chains given below trace back to one sample, sequenced in a study of T cells in localized non-small cell lung cancer. The data were produced by immunoSEQ multiplex PCR, yet TCRdb's version contains in-frame clones alone and is incomplete. Among about 33,000 clones, almost 90% were seen once, and the ten largest hold more than 4%. The sequencing used peripheral blood, collected before any cancer treatment. The receptor set was obtained from a man aged 35-75 years with stage I lung adenocarcinoma.

A word on this clone: This same CDR3 is encoded by further DNA sequences in the sample. The chain is built from TRBV9 and TRBJ1-1, with D possibly being TRBD1 (5 bases). Trimming took off 0 bases at V and 2 bases at J, with 8 bases between the two ends. Germline V gene lookup returns CDR1 SGDLS and CDR2 YYNGEE. There are 14 residues in the CDR3. The CDR3 DNA is TGTGCCAGCAGCGTAGCGGGGCGAAACACTGAAGCTTTCTTT. This translates into CASSVAGRNTEAFF.

The genes are TRBV7-9 and TRBJ2-2, with D hard to call. Trimming shortened V by 5 bases and J by 7 bases, and 20 bases separated the two germline ends. Germline values: CDR1 SEHNR, CDR2 FQNEAQ (reference sequence). The CDR3 covers 16 residues. This CDR3 is CASSLRTGGSDGELFF. In nucleotides, the CDR3 is TGTGCCAGCAGCCTCCGGACCGGCGGCTCGGACGGGGAGCTGTTTTTT.

The gene calls are TRBV6-6 and TRBJ1-1; D possibly corresponds to TRBD1 (6 bases). The CDR3 loop spans 13 amino acids. CDR1 is MNHNY and CDR2 is SVGAGI in the germline V gene (reference sequence). Trimming cost V 7 bases and J 8 bases, with 17 bases left between them. CDR3 nucleotide sequence: TGTGCCAGCAATATACAGGGAGGAGGGGAAGCTTTCTTT. Protein: CASNIQGGGEAFF.

This chain joins TRBV7-6 and TRBJ1-5; maybe TRBD1 (5 bases). Trimming took 5 bases from V and 2 from J, leaving 16 bases between them. The CDR3 is 16 residues long. From germline, CDR1 is SGHVS and CDR2 FNYEAQ. The CDR3 reads CASSQQASGGNQPQHF. DNA of the CDR3: TGTGCCAGCAGCCAACAGGCGTCGGGAGGCAATCAGCCCCAGCATTTT.

This chain connects TRBV9 to TRBJ1-1, with D perhaps matching TRBD1 (6 bases). Trimming pared 3 bases from V and 0 bases from J, leaving 9 bases between. CDR3 length: 14 amino acids. Germline CDR1 and CDR2: SGDLS and YYNGEE. The CDR3 sequence is CASSDREMNTEAFF. DNA of the CDR3: TGTGCCAGCAGCGACAGGGAAATGAACACTGAAGCTTTCTTT.

The rearrangement uses TRBV2 and TRBJ2-7, with no clear D. V dropped 2 bases and J dropped 6 bases, with 14 bases sitting between them. Germline CDR1 SNHLY, CDR2 FYNNEI. This CDR3 comprises 14 residues. The CDR3 nucleotides read TGTGCCAGCAGTGAATGGGCGCTGGGCAGCGAGCAGTACTTC. This translates into CASSEWALGSEQYF.

The chain links TRBV5-1 to TRBJ2-3; D possibly corresponds to TRBD1 (6 bases). V was pared by 4 bases and J by 1 base, with 19 bases between. Germline values: CDR1 SGHRS, CDR2 YFSETQ. This CDR3 is built from 17 residues. This CDR3 reads CASSPYPQGLGTDTQYF. The CDR3 DNA reads as TGCGCCAGCAGCCCCTACCCACAGGGCTTGGGCACAGATACGCAGTATTTT.

V usage is TRBV9 and J usage is TRBJ2-2; 7 bases map to TRBD2. This CDR3 has 14 amino acids. The V gene end was trimmed by 6 bases and the J gene end by 1 base; junction bases not matched to a gene: 3. From germline, CDR1 is SGDLS and CDR2 YYNGEE. The CDR3 loop is CASTPGGNTGELFF. The DNA for the CDR3 is TGTGCCAGCACCCCGGGAGGGAACACCGGGGAGCTGTTTTTT.

This clone was counted once. The rearrangement links TRBV11-2 to TRBJ2-7; D assignment may be TRBD1 or TRBD2 (5 bases each). Germline CDR1 is SGHAT and CDR2 is FQNNGV. The CDR3 runs to 13 residues. With 1 base removed from V and 4 bases from J, the gap between germline ends came to 8 bases. CDR3 coding DNA: TGTGCCAGCAGCTTAGGAGGGACGTACGAGCAGTACTTC. It is translated as CASSLGGTYEQYF.

The rearrangement joins TRBV5-1 to TRBJ2-7; 8 bases line up with TRBD2. Germline lookup yields CDR1 SGHRS and CDR2 YFSETQ. V shed 1 base and J 1 base; nucleotides not matched to a gene: 25. The CDR3 extends over 22 amino acids. CDR3 nucleotide sequence: TGCGCCAGCAGCTTGTCCGCTAGAGGTTCCGGGACTAGTCCCTTTCCATCCTACGAGCAGTACTTC. This translates into CASSLSARGSGTSPFPSYEQYF.